This T cell receptor beta chain stems from a study of OX40 agonist ivuxolimab in advanced cancers. Findings and caveats of the study: Several nonresponders also turned out to have low normalized T-cell clonal expansion.

As to this clone: Its antigen is unknown.

Method: immunoSEQ multiplex PCR; TCRdb's copy keeps in-frame clones and lacks some. The sample includes tens of thousands of clones, about four fifths of them seen just once. Cycle 7 day 1, cycle 4 day 1, and baseline were the timepoints at which blood was sampled. This CDR3 spans 14 amino acids. Trimming cost V 4 bases and J 3 bases; bases outside gene matches: 6. Germline CDR1 reads SGHKS; CDR2 reads YYEKEE (reference sequence). Sequences were derived from CD4+ or CD8+ T cells sorted from blood, sampled in a trial of the OX40 agonist ivuxolimab. V gene TRBV5-5 combines with J gene TRBJ1-2; 7 nucleotides match TRBD1. The sequence was obtained from an adult with an advanced solid tumor such as melanoma, head and neck, liver or kidney cancer. The CDR3 nucleotides are TGTGCCAGCAGCATTCACAGGGGCGACTATGGCTACACCTTC. It encodes CASSIHRGDYGYTF.